Listed below are T cell receptor beta chains from one sample, sequenced in a study of post-analysis software for immune sequencing data. TCRdb re-called the PCR reads through MiXCR, storing one row per CDR3 protein. The sample lists about 540,000 distinct CDR3 sequences, around 31% occurring once. Sequences were obtained from blood. These receptors were obtained from a girl aged 2 to 17 with multiple sclerosis. Both conserved end residues are part of each CDR3. The D gene is left open where the match is weak. Where a row states a size, it is once, few, many or the class of an expanded clone; other rows omit it.

j_call v_call clone_size d_call cdr3_aa cdr3_nt
TRBJ2-1 TRBV29-1 many NA CSGEDWEDNEQFF TGCAGCGGGGAGGACTGGGAGGACAATGAGCAGTTCTTC
TRBJ1-5 TRBV6-1 few NA CASSELTARNNQPQHF TGTGCCAGCAGTGAATTGACAGCTCGAAACAATCAGCCCCAGCATTTT
TRBJ2-3 TRBV9 NA NA CASSANVGYTDTQYF TGTGCCAGCAGCGCTAACGTCGGCTACACAGATACGCAGTATTTT
TRBJ2-5 TRBV5-1 NA NA CASRLNREETQYF TGCGCCAGCAGGTTAAACAGGGAGGAGACCCAGTACTTC
TRBJ2-3 TRBV29-1 NA TRBD2 CSGLAGDTSTDTQYF TGCAGCGGGCTAGCGGGTGACACTAGCACAGATACGCAGTATTTT
TRBJ1-2 TRBV29-1 NA NA CSVTVLYREINYGYTF TGCAGCGTGACCGTCCTCTACAGGGAAATCAACTATGGCTACACCTTC
TRBJ1-4 TRBV20-1 few TRBD1 CSARNRDRDEKLFF TGCAGTGCTAGAAACCGGGACAGGGATGAAAAACTGTTTTTT
TRBJ1-5 TRBV6-5 few NA CASTRGHLQHF TGTGCCAGCACCCGAGGACACCTCCAGCATTTT
TRBJ1-5 TRBV18 NA NA CASSPGAVDQPQHF TGTGCCAGCTCACCAGGGGCAGTTGATCAGCCCCAGCATTTT
TRBJ2-5 TRBV7-9 few TRBD1 CASSKGLQGAHETQYF TGTGCCAGCAGCAAAGGTCTCCAGGGGGCACACGAGACCCAGTACTTC
TRBJ1-1 TRBV6-2/TRBV6-3 few NA CASSPQGRTEAFF TGTGCCAGCAGTCCTCAGGGACGGACTGAAGCTTTCTTT
TRBJ2-1 TRBV9 many NA CASSVGRSGSYNEQFF TGTGCCAGCAGCGTAGGTAGGTCAGGGTCCTACAATGAGCAGTTCTTC
TRBJ2-7 TRBV5-1 many NA CASSLAIAYEQYF TGCGCCAGCAGCTTGGCAATAGCCTACGAGCAGTACTTC
TRBJ2-1 TRBV20-1 NA TRBD2 CSARPLAGAYNEQFF TGCAGTGCTAGACCTCTAGCGGGGGCTTACAATGAGCAGTTCTTC